This T cell receptor (beta chain) was found in a study of blood T cell repertoires in COVID-19. Study-wide context: COVID-19 samples collected from the United States, Italy and Spain covered acute and convalescent phases. PBMCs, B-cell-depleted T cells, or T cells were the source of the cDNA or gDNA that made up the material.

Per the original data handling: Reference gene primer amplification in the assay estimated nucleated cell counts. TCRdb's copy holds only in-frame clones and misses some; the assay was immunoSEQ multiplex PCR. Clone size and V and J calls were adopted from that table, with D and trimming inferred from the DNA. The table shows some 260,000 clones, with 87% occurring only once. Sequenced material: peripheral blood. This receptor was obtained from a man aged 18-30 years with active or convalescent COVID-19.

DNA of the CDR3: TGTGCCAGCAGTTACTCTTTACTAGCGGGAGGTAATAATGAGCAGTTCTTC. This sequence encodes CASSYSLLAGGNNEQFF. The chain carries TRBV6-2 or TRBV6-3 and TRBJ2-1; 12 bases fit TRBD2. The CDR3 length is 17 residues. V lost 0 bases and J lost 7; bases outside the gene matches: 7. Germline V gene sequence: CDR1 MNHEY, CDR2 SVGEGT.